The entry below describes one T cell receptor beta chain. CDR3 size: 14 residues. V was pared by 6 bases and J by 6 bases, with 2 bases of the junction left unmatched. Germline V gives CDR1 LNHDA, CDR2 SQIVND (reference sequence). These data originate in a study of T cell responses to AZD1222 COVID-19 vaccine. TCRdb keeps only in-frame clones here, not all; method: immunoSEQ multiplex PCR. The sample shows 150,000 to 200,000 clones, around nine tenths of them seen only once. This chain joins TRBV19 and TRBJ1-6; TRBD1 matches 10 bases. The TCR originated in an adult in good health. The sample here was peripheral blood, taken on day 0 of AZD1222 vaccination. The CDR3 DNA reads as TGTGCCAGTAGCCGACAGGGGGCTAATTCACCCCTCCACTTT. Its translation: CASSRQGANSPLHF.